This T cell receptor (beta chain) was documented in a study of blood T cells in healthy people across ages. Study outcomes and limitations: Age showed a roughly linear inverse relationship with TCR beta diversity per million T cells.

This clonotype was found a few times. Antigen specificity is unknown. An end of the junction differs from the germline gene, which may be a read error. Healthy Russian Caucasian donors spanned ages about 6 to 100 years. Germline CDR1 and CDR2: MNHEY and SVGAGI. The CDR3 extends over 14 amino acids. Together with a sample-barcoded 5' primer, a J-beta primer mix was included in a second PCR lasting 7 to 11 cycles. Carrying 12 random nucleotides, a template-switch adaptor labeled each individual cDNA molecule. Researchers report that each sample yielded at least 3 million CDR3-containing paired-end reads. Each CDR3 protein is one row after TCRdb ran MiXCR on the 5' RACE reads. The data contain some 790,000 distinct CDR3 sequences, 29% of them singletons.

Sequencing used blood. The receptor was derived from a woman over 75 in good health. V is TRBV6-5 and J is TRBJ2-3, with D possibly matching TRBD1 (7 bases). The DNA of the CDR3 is TGTGCCAGCAGTTACCGACAGGGAGGCGATACGCGGTATTTT. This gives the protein CASSYRQGGDTRYF.